One and the same sample provided the 20 T cell receptor beta chains below, sequenced in a study of blood T cells in healthy people across ages. With a J-beta primer mix and a sample-barcoded 5' primer, a second PCR ran roughly 6 to 11 cycles. TCRdb processed the 5' RACE reads anew with MiXCR; each CDR3 protein has one entry. The sample lists fewer than 900,000 distinct CDR3 sequences; about 34% were seen once. The sequenced material came from blood. These receptors all stem from a man between 18 and 29 years old in good health.

This clonotype was found many times. V gene TRBV4-3 combines with J gene TRBJ2-7; D remains unclear. The DNA matches TRBJ2-5 better at its end, which makes the J call doubtful. This CDR3 comprises 13 residues. Germline V gene data show CDR1 as LGHNA and CDR2 as YSLEER. CDR3: CASSQYQGETQYF. CDR3 bases: TGCGCCAGCAGCCAGTACCAAGGGGAGACCCAGTACTTC.

V is TRBV2 and J is TRBJ1-1, with TRBD1 identical over 10 bases. There are 14 residues in the CDR3. Germline V CDR1 and CDR2: SNHLY, FYNNEI. J gave up 4 bases and V 8 bases, and 7 bases lay outside the gene matches. The CDR3 DNA sequence: TGTGCCAGCGCCTGGGACAGGGGCGCCACTGAAGCTTTCTTT. It codes for CASAWDRGATEAFF.

The rearrangement uses TRBV20-1 and TRBJ2-3, with TRBD2 as a possible D gene (5 bases). Germline CDR1 and CDR2: DFQATT and SNEGSKA (reference sequence). Trimming left V 5 bases short and J 6 bases short, with 12 bases between. There are 12 residues in the CDR3. This CDR3 is CSAPFQRDTQYF. DNA for the CDR3: TGCAGTGCTCCGTTTCAGCGGGATACGCAGTATTTT.

This clonotype was detected only a few times. The V call is TRBV12-5, the J call TRBJ2-7; 7 bases map to TRBD1. The CDR3 covers 17 residues. The germline CDR1 and CDR2 sequences are LGHNT and FRNRAP. Trimming at V came to 6 bases and at J to 2 bases, leaving 16 bases not matched to a gene. The CDR3 protein is CASGEGRGILLTYEQYF. CDR3 nucleotide sequence: TGTGCTAGTGGCGAGGGCAGGGGGATTCTACTAACCTACGAGCAGTACTTC.

This chain connects TRBV20-1 to TRBJ2-7, with 7 bases aligning to TRBD1. The V gene end was trimmed by 5 bases and the J gene end by 3 bases; junction bases not matched to a gene: 7. Germline V gene lookup returns CDR1 DFQATT and CDR2 SNEGSKA (reference sequence). The CDR3 consists of 13 residues. CDR3: CSAAQGVDYEQYF. The CDR3, as DNA: TGCAGTGCTGCCCAGGGGGTGGACTACGAGCAGTACTTC.

The rearrangement joins TRBV7-6 to TRBJ1-6; D call uncertain. Germline loops: CDR1 SGHVS, CDR2 FNYEAQ. The CDR3 spans 13 residues. Trimming took 4 bases from V and 7 from J, leaving 8 bases between them. The CDR3 sequence: CASSSHPNSPLHF. CDR3 nucleotide sequence: TGTGCCAGCAGCTCCCATCCAAATTCACCCCTCCACTTT. Using reference TRBV7-6 and TRBJ1-6 for the parts outside the CDR3, the full variable domain is GAGVSQSPRYKVTKRGQDVALRCDPISGHVSLYWYRQALGQGPEFLTYFNYEAQQDKSGLPNDRFSAERPEGSISTLTIQRTEQRDSAMYRCASSSHPNSPLHFGNGTRLTVT.

This chain connects TRBV29-1 to TRBJ2-3; D is unresolved. CDR1 and CDR2 from the germline V gene are SQVTM and ANQGSEA. V was clipped by 6 bases and J by 2 bases, with 12 bases between them. CDR3 size: 13 residues. The CDR3 here is CSVAAESTDTQYF. As DNA, the CDR3 is TGCAGCGTAGCCGCCGAATCCACAGATACGCAGTATTTT.

The gene calls are TRBV5-6 and TRBJ1-5; no clear D. Per germline, CDR1 SGHDT and CDR2 YYEEEE. This CDR3 has 14 amino acids. Trimming shortened V by 2 bases and J by 5 bases, and 11 bases separated the two germline ends. CDR3 region: CASSLSGRYQPQHF. The DNA of the CDR3 is TGTGCCAGCAGCTTATCGGGTCGTTATCAGCCCCAGCATTTT.

V usage is TRBV7-9 and J usage is TRBJ1-4, with TRBD1 as a possible D gene (6 bases). This CDR3 has 15 amino acids. Trimming cost V 5 bases and J 7 bases, with 17 bases left between them. Germline V gives CDR1 SEHNR, CDR2 FQNEAQ (reference sequence). The CDR3 DNA follows: TGTGCCAGCAGCCCTCGGGACACCCACCTTGAAAAACTGTTTTTT. This translates into CASSPRDTHLEKLFF.

As concerns this clonotype: A much larger clone sits a single nucleotide away, making a read error possible. The chain carries TRBV6-6 and TRBJ1-2; D possibly corresponds to TRBD1 (6 bases). The germline V gene encodes CDR1 MNHNY and CDR2 SVGAGI (reference sequence). The CDR3 has 14 residues. The ends were cut back, 2 bases at V and 8 bases at J, with 15 bases in the middle. In nucleotides, the CDR3 is TGTGCCAGCAGTTACGCCACAGGGTTTGAAGGCTACACCTTC. It specifies CASSYATGFEGYTF.

Comments on this clonotype: A read error may account for a junction end that differs from germline. V and J are TRBV20-1 and TRBJ1-2, with 8 bases that match TRBD1. The germline gives CDR1 DFQATT, CDR2 SNEGSKA (reference sequence). CDR3 length equals 11 residues. The CDR3 reads CSSRTGNGYTF. CDR3 DNA sequence: TGCAGTTCTAGGACAGGGAACGGCTACACCTTC.

The chain links TRBV14 to TRBJ2-2, with D perhaps given as TRBD1 or TRBD2 (5 bases each). V was clipped by 4 bases and J by 6 bases, with 15 bases between them. Germline V lookup: CDR1 SGHDN, CDR2 FVKESK. The CDR3 extends over 15 amino acids. CDR3 nucleotides: TGTGCCAGCAGCCTGAAACCAGGGACGGCCGGGGAGCTGTTTTTT. Translation: CASSLKPGTAGELFF. The full variable domain, its missing parts supplied by reference TRBV14 and TRBJ2-2, is EAGVTQFPSHSVIEKGQTVTLRCDPISGHDNLYWYRRVMGKEIKFLLHFVKESKQDESGMPNNRFLAERTGGTYSTLKVQPAELEDSGVYFCASSLKPGTAGELFFGEGSRLTVL.

J is TRBJ2-7 and V is TRBV20-1, with TRBD1 matching over 7 bases. V lost 0 bases to trimming and J lost 7 bases; unmatched junction nucleotides: 15. Germline loops: CDR1 DFQATT, CDR2 SNEGSKA (reference sequence). The length of the CDR3 is 16 residues. CDR3 sequence: CSARDSRQGGYNEQYF. The CDR3 DNA sequence: TGCAGTGCTAGAGATTCCAGACAGGGTGGCTACAATGAGCAGTACTTC.

The chain is built from TRBV7-2 and TRBJ2-1, with a tentative D call TRBD2 (6 bases). The CDR3 has 19 amino acids. Germline CDR1 reads SGHTA; CDR2 reads FQGNSA. Trimming shortened V by 5 bases and J by 7 bases, and 30 bases separated the two germline ends. The CDR3 coding sequence is TGTGCCAGCAGCCGCGCGCGGGACTGGGAAAATGCCCGAAGGAATGAGCAGTTCTTC. It is translated as CASSRARDWENARRNEQFF.

There are a few counts of this clonotype. The chain is built from TRBV6-5 and TRBJ1-6; no definite D call. V was clipped by 8 bases and J by 9 bases, with 5 bases between them. The CDR3 length is 10 residues. CDR1 and CDR2 (germline): MNHEY, SVGAGI. The CDR3 DNA reads as TGTGCCAGCGGAGGTTCACCCCTCCACTTT. Translation gives CASGGSPLHF.

This clonotype was counted many times. The V and J genes are TRBV20-1 and TRBJ2-7, with TRBD1 matching 7 bases. There are 13 residues in the CDR3. CDR1 is DFQATT, CDR2 SNEGSKA, per germline (reference sequence). CDR3 region: CSGWLGQSYEQYF. The CDR3 DNA reads TGCAGCGGATGGTTGGGACAGTCCTACGAGCAGTACTTC.

V usage is TRBV7-2 and J usage is TRBJ2-2; weak D call: TRBD2 (6 bases). This CDR3 spans 14 amino acids. V lost 3 bases and J 5 bases, leaving 10 bases between the germline ends. The germline CDR1 and CDR2 sequences are SGHTA and FQGNSA. CDR3 coding DNA: TGTGCCAGCAGCTTGGGGGAGGAAACCGGGGAGCTGTTTTTT. Protein product: CASSLGEETGELFF.

V gene TRBV10-3 combines with J gene TRBJ2-6; D might be TRBD2 (5 bases). V was cut by 4 bases and J by 0 bases, with 16 bases left in between. Germline V gives CDR1 ENHRY, CDR2 SYGVKD. This CDR3 has 18 residues. Here the CDR3 reads CAISVRGPVPSGANVLTF. CDR3 nucleotides: TGTGCCATCAGTGTCCGAGGGCCGGTCCCCTCTGGGGCCAACGTCCTGACTTTC.

The CDR3 region is CASSRAGRPGNNEQFF. The CDR3, as DNA: TGTGCCAGCAGTCGGGCAGGCAGACCTGGAAACAATGAGCAGTTCTTC. The chain couples TRBV6-2 or TRBV6-3 to TRBJ2-1; D gene uncertain. V was cut by 5 bases and J by 5 bases, with 19 bases left in between. Per germline, CDR1 MNHEY and CDR2 SVGEGT. There are 16 residues in the CDR3.

Turning to this clonotype: A clone one base away is much larger, so this may be a read error. The genes are TRBV12-3 or TRBV12-4 and TRBJ2-3, with D perhaps TRBD1 or TRBD2 (5 bases each). Deletions cut 6 bases from V and 4 bases from J, with 23 bases between. The CDR3 has 17 residues. The CDR3 protein is CASSCNVGGELPDTQYF. The CDR3 DNA is TGTGCCAGCAGCTGCAACGTTGGGGGAGAGTTGCCAGATACGCAGTATTTT.